This T cell receptor (beta chain) was identified during a study of cytomegalovirus exposure and HLA in healthy donors. General study points: Published work reported that the classifier diagnosed cytomegalovirus status with high specificity and sensitivity. The study put 150 or so TCR beta chains on its list as cytomegalovirus-associated. Rarity marked most TCR sequences, yet some public TCRs occurred in many donors.

The donors were part of the validation cohort, which consisted of under 150 subjects and was separate from the first cohort of 600 to 850 subjects. Concerning this clone itself: Antigen: not known.

Profiling relied on immunoSEQ multiplex PCR, and the TCRdb table lists in-frame clones only, not all of them. Counted here are 85,000 to 120,000 clones, 88% occurring once; the ten biggest clones make up about 1.8%. Germline CDR1 and CDR2: MGHRA and YSYEKL. V was trimmed by 5 bases and J by 4 bases, leaving 21 bases between them. This CDR3 comprises 17 residues. The genes are TRBV4-1 and TRBJ1-5; the D gene is possibly TRBD1 (6 bases). The sample comprised PBMCs. The sequence was collected from a woman aged 18-29 years in good health and CMV-seropositive. The CDR3 DNA reads TGCGCCAGCAGCGAGGGAATAGGGGGAGTAGGGAATCAGCCCCAGCATTTT. This translates into CASSEGIGGVGNQPQHF.